The sequence of this T cell receptor (beta chain) was determined in a study of cytomegalovirus exposure and HLA in healthy donors. Study results and limitations: With high specificity and sensitivity, the classifier reportedly diagnosed cytomegalovirus status. Another analysis was done later, and it associated fewer than 20,000 TCR beta sequences with HLA alleles at 0.05 false discovery rate. In an earlier analysis, productive rearrangement rates for most beta V segments clustered near 87% or 30%.

As concerns this clone: Its antigen is unknown.

CDR1 is MDHEN and CDR2 is SYDVKM in the germline V gene. This CDR3 is 13 amino acids long. V lost 6 bases to trimming and J lost 0 bases, with 7 bases between them. PCR primers comprised 60 Vbeta and 13 Jbeta primers. Original methodology: Approximately 11 million of 75 million to 85 million unique TCR beta chains were shared, per a later count. Here immunoSEQ multiplex PCR was the method, and the copy in TCRdb shows in-frame clones only, minus some. D and trimming come from the DNA, and the V and J calls and clone size come from that table. The table lists over 50,000 clones, roughly 86% of them singletons.

The clonotype originates from a man younger than 35 in good health and CMV-seronegative. Sample: PBMCs. The rearrangement uses TRBV28 and TRBJ2-3, with D uncertain. The CDR3 sequence: CASSIVSTDTQYF. CDR3 nucleotide sequence: TGTGCCAGCAGCATAGTAAGCACAGATACGCAGTATTTT.